The sequence of this TCR beta chain was determined in a study of CD8+ T cells in alopecia areata. On the study more broadly: Oral tofacitinib, 5 to 10 mg twice daily, was given in an open-label trial. Study observations and caveats: Patients displayed less clarity in TCR sharing than mice, a finding possibly related to HLA.

Reverse transcribed after extraction, RNA yielded cDNA as the sequencing template. Sequencing was performed with immunoSEQ multiplex PCR; in TCRdb, only in-frame clones are kept and a portion is missing. The repertoire consists of 150,000 or so clones, with 85% to 90% occurring once and the leading ten covering less than 15%. The CDR3 covers 12 residues. Trimming shortened V by 0 bases and J by 8 bases, and 5 bases separated the two germline ends. Germline lookup yields CDR1 MNHNY and CDR2 SVGAGI (reference sequence). Of note for this clone: The antigen remains unidentified.

Peripheral blood and lesional scalp punch biopsies came from alopecia areata patients. The starting material was CD8+ T cells sorted from blood, obtained at week 0. This receptor was taken from a human donor with alopecia areata. This chain joins TRBV6-6 and TRBJ2-1; D remains ambiguous. CDR3: CASSYSNYEQFF. CDR3 nucleotides: TGTGCCAGCAGTTACTCGAACTATGAGCAGTTCTTC.